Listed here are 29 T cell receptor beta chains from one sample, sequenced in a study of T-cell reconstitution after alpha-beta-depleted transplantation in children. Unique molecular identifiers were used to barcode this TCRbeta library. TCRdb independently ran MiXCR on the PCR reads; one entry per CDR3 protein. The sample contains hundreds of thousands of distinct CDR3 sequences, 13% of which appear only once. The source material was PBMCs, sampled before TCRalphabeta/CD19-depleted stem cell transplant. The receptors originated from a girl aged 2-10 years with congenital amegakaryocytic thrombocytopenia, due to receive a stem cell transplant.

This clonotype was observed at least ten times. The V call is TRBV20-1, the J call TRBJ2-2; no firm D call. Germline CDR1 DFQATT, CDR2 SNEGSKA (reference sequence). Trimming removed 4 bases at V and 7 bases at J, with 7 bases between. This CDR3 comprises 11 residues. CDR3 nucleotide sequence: TGCAGTGCTAACGCAGACGGGGAGCTGTTTTTT. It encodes CSANADGELFF.

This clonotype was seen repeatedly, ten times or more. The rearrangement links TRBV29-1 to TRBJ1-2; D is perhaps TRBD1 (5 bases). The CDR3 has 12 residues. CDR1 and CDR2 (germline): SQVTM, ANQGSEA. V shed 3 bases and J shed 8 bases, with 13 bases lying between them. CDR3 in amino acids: CSVEYQGWGYTF. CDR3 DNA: TGCAGCGTTGAGTACCAGGGTTGGGGCTACACCTTC.

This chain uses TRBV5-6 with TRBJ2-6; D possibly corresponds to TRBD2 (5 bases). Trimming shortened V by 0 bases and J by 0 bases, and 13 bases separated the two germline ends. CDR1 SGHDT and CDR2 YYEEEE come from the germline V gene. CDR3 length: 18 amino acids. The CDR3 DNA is TGTGCCAGCAGCTTGGTCGGGATCCTCAACTCTGGGGCCAACGTCCTGACTTTC. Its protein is CASSLVGILNSGANVLTF.

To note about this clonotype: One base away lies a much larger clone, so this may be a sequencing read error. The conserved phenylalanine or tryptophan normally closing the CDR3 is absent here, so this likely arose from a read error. The CDR3 is CASSLGLAGVIEQFY. In DNA form, the CDR3 reads TGTGCCAGCAGCCTGGGACTAGCGGGAGTTATTGAGCAGTTCTAC. The genes are TRBV7-2 and TRBJ2-1; 14 bases match TRBD2. The CDR3 covers 15 residues. Germline lookup yields CDR1 SGHTA and CDR2 FQGNSA. The V gene end was trimmed by 5 bases and the J gene end by 9 bases; junction bases not matched to a gene: 6.

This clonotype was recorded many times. CDR3: CSARKPATNEKLFF. The CDR3 bases are TGCAGTGCTAGGAAACCTGCAACTAATGAAAAACTGTTTTTT. The chain combines TRBV20-1 with TRBJ1-4; unclear D gene. CDR1 and CDR2 from the germline V gene are DFQATT and SNEGSKA (reference sequence). V lost 3 bases to trimming and J lost 0 bases, with 8 bases between them. CDR3 length equals 14 residues.

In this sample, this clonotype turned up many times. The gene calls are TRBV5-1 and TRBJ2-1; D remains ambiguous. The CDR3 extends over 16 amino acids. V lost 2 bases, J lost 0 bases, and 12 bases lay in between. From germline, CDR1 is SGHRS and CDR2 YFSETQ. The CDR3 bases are TGCGCCAGCAGCTTCGCTCTTATCAGCTCCTACAATGAGCAGTTCTTC. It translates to CASSFALISSYNEQFF.

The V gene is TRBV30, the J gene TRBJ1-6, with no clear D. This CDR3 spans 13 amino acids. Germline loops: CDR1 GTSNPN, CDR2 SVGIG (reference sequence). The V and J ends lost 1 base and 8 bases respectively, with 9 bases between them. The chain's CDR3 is CAWSEGADSPLHF. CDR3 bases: TGTGCCTGGAGTGAAGGTGCGGATTCACCCCTCCACTTT.

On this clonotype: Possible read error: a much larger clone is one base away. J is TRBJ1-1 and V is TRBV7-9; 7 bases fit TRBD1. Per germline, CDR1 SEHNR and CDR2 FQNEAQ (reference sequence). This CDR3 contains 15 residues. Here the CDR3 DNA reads TGTGCCAGCAGCTTGGACAGGAGGGGAAACACTGAAGCTATCTTT. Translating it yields CASSLDRRGNTEAIF.

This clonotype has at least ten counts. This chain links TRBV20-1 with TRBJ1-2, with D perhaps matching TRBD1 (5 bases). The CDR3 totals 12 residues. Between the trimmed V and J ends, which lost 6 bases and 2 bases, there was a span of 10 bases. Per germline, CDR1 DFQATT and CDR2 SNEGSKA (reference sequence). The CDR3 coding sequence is TGCAGTGCCCCGGGACGGAACTATGGCTACACCTTC. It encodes CSAPGRNYGYTF.

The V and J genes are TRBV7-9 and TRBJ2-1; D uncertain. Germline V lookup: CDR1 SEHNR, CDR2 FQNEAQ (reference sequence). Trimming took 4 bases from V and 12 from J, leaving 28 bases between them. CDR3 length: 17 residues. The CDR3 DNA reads TGTGCCAGCAGCTCCCCCACAAGGCCGGGTAGGGTCATCTGGCAGTTCTTC. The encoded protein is CASSSPTRPGRVIWQFF.

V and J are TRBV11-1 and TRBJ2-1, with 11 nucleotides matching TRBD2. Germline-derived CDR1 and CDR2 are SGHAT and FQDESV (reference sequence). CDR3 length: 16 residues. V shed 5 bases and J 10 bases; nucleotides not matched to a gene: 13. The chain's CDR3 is CASSPGLADTLREQFF. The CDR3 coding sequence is TGTGCCAGCAGCCCGGGACTAGCGGACACCCTTAGGGAGCAGTTCTTC.

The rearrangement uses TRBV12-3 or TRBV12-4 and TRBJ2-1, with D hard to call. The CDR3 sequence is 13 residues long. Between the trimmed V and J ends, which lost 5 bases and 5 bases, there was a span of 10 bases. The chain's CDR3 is CASSALADNEQFF. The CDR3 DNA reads TGTGCCAGCAGTGCCCTCGCGGACAATGAGCAGTTCTTC.

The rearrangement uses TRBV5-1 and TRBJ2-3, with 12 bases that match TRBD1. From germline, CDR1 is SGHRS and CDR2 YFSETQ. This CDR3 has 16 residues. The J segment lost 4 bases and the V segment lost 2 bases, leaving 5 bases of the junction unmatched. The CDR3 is CASSFLGQGAADTQYF. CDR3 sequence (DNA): TGCGCCAGCAGCTTCTTGGGACAGGGGGCTGCAGATACGCAGTATTTT.

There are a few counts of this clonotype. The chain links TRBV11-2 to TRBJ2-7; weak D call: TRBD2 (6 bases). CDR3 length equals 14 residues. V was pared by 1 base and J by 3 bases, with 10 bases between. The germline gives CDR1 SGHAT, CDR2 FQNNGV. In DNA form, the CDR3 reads TGTGCCAGCAGCTTAGCAAGACTAGACTACGAGCAGTACTTC. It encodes CASSLARLDYEQYF.

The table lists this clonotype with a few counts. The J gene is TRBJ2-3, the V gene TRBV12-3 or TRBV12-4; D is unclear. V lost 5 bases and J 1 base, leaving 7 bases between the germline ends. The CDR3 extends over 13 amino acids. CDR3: CASSPKGTDTQYF. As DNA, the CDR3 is TGTGCCAGCAGTCCTAAGGGCACAGATACGCAGTATTTT.

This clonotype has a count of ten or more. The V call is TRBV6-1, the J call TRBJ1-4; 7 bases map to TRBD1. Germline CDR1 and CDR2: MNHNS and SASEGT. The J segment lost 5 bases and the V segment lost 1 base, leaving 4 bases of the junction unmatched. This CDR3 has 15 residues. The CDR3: CASSEGGGKNEKLFF. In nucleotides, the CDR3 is TGTGCCAGCAGTGAAGGAGGGGGCAAAAATGAAAAACTGTTTTTT.

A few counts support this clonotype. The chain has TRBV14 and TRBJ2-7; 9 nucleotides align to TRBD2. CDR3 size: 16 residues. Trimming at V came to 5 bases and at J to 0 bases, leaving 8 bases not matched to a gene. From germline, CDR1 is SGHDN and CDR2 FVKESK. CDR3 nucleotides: TGTGCCAGCAGCTTCGGCGGGAGGGCCCCCTCCTACGAGCAGTACTTC. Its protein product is CASSFGGRAPSYEQYF.

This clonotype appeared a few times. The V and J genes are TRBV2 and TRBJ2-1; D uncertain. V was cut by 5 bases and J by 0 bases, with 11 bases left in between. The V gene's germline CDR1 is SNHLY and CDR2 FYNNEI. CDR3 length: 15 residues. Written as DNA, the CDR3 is TGTGCCAGCAGTCGGCCCGGAAGCTCCTACAATGAGCAGTTCTTC. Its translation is CASSRPGSSYNEQFF.

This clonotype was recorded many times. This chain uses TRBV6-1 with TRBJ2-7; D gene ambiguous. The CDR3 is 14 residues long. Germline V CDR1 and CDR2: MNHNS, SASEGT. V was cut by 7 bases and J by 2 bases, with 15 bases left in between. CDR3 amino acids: CASTNPFTPYEQYF. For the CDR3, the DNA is TGTGCCAGCACCAACCCCTTCACACCCTACGAGCAGTACTTC.

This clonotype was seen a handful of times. The CDR3 DNA follows: TGCAGCGCCCACAGGACAGGAATCATCTCCTACAATGAGCAGTTCTTC. This encodes CSAHRTGIISYNEQFF. The J gene is TRBJ2-1, the V gene TRBV29-1, with TRBD1 matching over 7 bases. V was pared by 7 bases and J by 0 bases, with 12 bases of the junction left unmatched. In germline, CDR1 is SQVTM, CDR2 ANQGSEA. This CDR3 is built from 16 residues.

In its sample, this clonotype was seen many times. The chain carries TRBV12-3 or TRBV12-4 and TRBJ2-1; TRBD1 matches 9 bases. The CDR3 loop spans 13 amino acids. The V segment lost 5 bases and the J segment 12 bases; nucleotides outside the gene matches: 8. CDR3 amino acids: CASSKDRGGPQFF. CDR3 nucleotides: TGTGCCAGCAGTAAAGACAGGGGGGGTCCGCAGTTCTTC.

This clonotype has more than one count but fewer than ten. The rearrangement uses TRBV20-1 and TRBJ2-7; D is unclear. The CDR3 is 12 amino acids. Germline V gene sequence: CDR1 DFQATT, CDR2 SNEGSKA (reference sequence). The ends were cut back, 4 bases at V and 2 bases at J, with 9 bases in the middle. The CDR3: CSAKGTAYEQYF. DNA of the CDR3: TGCAGTGCTAAAGGAACAGCCTACGAGCAGTACTTC.

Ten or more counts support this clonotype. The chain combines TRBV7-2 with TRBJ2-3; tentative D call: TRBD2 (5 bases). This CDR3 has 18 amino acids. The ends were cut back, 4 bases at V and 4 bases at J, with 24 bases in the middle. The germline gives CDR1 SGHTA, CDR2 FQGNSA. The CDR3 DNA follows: TGTGCCAGCAGCTCCGACGGGATGGGCTGGTATTTTCCAGATACGCAGTATTTT. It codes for CASSSDGMGWYFPDTQYF.

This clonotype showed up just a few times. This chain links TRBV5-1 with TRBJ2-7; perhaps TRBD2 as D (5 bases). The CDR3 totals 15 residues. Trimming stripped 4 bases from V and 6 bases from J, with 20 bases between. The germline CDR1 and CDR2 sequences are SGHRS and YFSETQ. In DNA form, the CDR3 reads TGCGCCAGCAGCGGAGGTTGGGATCTCCCATCCGAGCAGTACTTC. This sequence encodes CASSGGWDLPSEQYF. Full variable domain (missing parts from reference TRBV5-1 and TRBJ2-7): KAGVTQTPRYLIKTRGQQVTLSCSPISGHRSVSWYQQTPGQGLQFLFEYFSETQRNKGNFPGRFSGRQFSNSRSEMNVSTLELGDSALYLCASSGGWDLPSEQYFGPGTRLTVT.

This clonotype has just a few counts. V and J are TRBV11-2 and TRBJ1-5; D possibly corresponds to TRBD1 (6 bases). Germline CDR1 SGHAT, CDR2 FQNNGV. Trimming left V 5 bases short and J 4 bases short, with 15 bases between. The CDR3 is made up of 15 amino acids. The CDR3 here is CASSPDSQGNQPQHF. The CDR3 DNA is TGTGCCAGCAGCCCGGACAGCCAGGGGAATCAGCCCCAGCATTTT.

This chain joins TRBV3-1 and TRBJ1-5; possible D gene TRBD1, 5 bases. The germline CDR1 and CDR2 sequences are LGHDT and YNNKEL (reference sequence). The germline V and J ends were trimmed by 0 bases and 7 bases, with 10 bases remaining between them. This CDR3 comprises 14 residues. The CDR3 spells CASSQDLGAQPQHF. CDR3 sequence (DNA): TGTGCCAGCAGCCAAGATTTAGGGGCCCAGCCCCAGCATTTT.

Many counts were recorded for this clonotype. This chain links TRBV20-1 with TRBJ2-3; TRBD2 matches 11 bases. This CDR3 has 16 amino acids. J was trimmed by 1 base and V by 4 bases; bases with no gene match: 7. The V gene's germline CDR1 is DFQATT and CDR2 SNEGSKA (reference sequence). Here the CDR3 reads CSATGLAAGRTDTQYF. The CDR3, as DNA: TGCAGTGCTACGGGACTAGCGGCGGGCCGCACAGATACGCAGTATTTT.

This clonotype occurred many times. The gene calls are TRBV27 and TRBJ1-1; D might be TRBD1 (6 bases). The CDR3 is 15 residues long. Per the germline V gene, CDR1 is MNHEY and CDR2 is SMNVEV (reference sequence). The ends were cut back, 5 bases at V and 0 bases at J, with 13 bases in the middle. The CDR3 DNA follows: TGTGCCAGCAGTACGCAGACAGGCATGAACACTGAAGCTTTCTTT. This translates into CASSTQTGMNTEAFF.

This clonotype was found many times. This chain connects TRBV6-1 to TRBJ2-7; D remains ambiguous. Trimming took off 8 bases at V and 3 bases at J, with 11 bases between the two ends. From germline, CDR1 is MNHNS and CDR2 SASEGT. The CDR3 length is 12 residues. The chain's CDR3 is CASVWNFYEQYF. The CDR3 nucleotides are TGTGCCAGCGTCTGGAACTTCTACGAGCAGTACTTC.